The 18 T cell receptor beta chains below come from one sample, sequenced in a study of T-cell memory formation after mild COVID-19. TCRdb reprocessed the 5' RACE reads with MiXCR, giving one entry per CDR3 protein. This table holds tens of thousands of distinct CDR3 sequences, approximately 15% found once. What was sequenced was PBMCs or a T cell subset sorted from them (not recorded which). Every receptor here comes from an adult woman who had mild COVID-19 (a few samples of this study predate the infection). Cell type and time point are not known.

The chain is built from TRBV7-9 and TRBJ2-2, with 10 bases matching TRBD2. The CDR3 consists of 16 residues. The V gene's germline CDR1 is SEHNR and CDR2 FQNEAQ (reference sequence). J lost 5 bases, V lost 5 bases, and 8 bases had no gene match. The CDR3 loop is CASSLPSGSPTGELFF. CDR3 DNA: TGTGCCAGCAGCCTTCCTAGCGGGAGTCCGACCGGGGAGCTGTTTTTT.

This chain links TRBV9 with TRBJ2-7; 10 positions match TRBD2. Germline CDR1 SGDLS, CDR2 YYNGEE. The CDR3 length is 15 residues. V dropped 0 bases and J dropped 3; count of bases not matched to a gene: 3. CDR3 residues: CASSVEASGGYEQYF. The CDR3 bases are TGTGCCAGCAGCGTAGAAGCTAGCGGGGGCTACGAGCAGTACTTC.

The table lists this clonotype with a few counts. The chain combines TRBV5-5 with TRBJ2-1; perhaps TRBD2 as D (5 bases). CDR1 and CDR2 from the germline V gene are SGHKS and YYEKEE (reference sequence). Trimming took off 4 bases at V and 0 bases at J, with 11 bases between the two ends. The length of the CDR3 is 15 residues. The CDR3 region has the DNA TGTGCCAGCAGCCCCATGGGAGACTCCTACAATGAGCAGTTCTTC. Translating gives CASSPMGDSYNEQFF. Complete variable domain (other parts from reference TRBV5-5 and TRBJ2-1): DAGVTQSPTHLIKTRGQQVTLRCSPISGHKSVSWYQQVLGQGPQFIFQYYEKEERGRGNFPDRFSARQFPNYSSELNVNALLLGDSALYLCASSPMGDSYNEQFFGPGTRLTVL.

The CDR3 coding sequence is TGTGCCAGCAGTTTTTTGGACAGGTACTACGAGCAGTACTTC. It codes for CASSFLDRYYEQYF. The chain links TRBV27 to TRBJ2-7; 7 bases are shared with TRBD1. J gave up 3 bases and V 3 bases, and 5 bases lay outside the gene matches. The CDR3 extends over 14 amino acids. The V gene's germline CDR1 is MNHEY and CDR2 SMNVEV (reference sequence).

V usage is TRBV5-1 and J usage is TRBJ1-1; TRBD1 might be the D (6 bases). CDR3 length: 15 amino acids. CDR1 and CDR2 (germline): SGHRS, YFSETQ. V was pared by 4 bases and J by 2 bases, with 15 bases between. This CDR3 reads CASSHWGGLNTEAFF. CDR3 coding DNA: TGCGCCAGCAGCCATTGGGGGGGCCTTAACACTGAAGCTTTCTTT.

V is TRBV10-3 and J is TRBJ2-1; D is unresolved. Between the trimmed V and J ends, which lost 3 bases and 9 bases, there was a span of 9 bases. The V gene's germline CDR1 is ENHRY and CDR2 SYGVKD. The CDR3 extends over 12 amino acids. CDR3 nucleotide sequence: TGTGCCATCAGTGAAACAGCCCCTGAGCAGTTCTTC. Residues: CAISETAPEQFF.

Only a few counts were recorded for this clonotype. The chain carries TRBV12-3 or TRBV12-4 and TRBJ2-7, with 12 bases matching TRBD1. The J segment lost 4 bases and the V segment lost 4 bases, leaving 8 bases of the junction unmatched. This CDR3 region has 16 residues. Written as DNA, the CDR3 is TGTGCCAGCAGTTCCCTTCCGGGACAGGGGGCTTACGAGCAGTACTTC. Protein sequence: CASSSLPGQGAYEQYF.

The chain uses TRBV24-1 and TRBJ2-7; perhaps TRBD1 as D (5 bases). The ends were cut back, 4 bases at V and 3 bases at J, with 15 bases in the middle. The V gene's germline CDR1 is KGHDR and CDR2 SFDVKD. The CDR3 totals 15 residues. This CDR3 is CATSESGAGIYEQYF. In DNA form, the CDR3 reads TGTGCCACCAGTGAATCTGGTGCAGGGATCTACGAGCAGTACTTC.

This clonotype was counted a few times. The chain recombines TRBV7-6 with TRBJ2-3; 8 bases fit TRBD2. Trimming removed 5 bases from V and 5 bases from J; junction bases left unmatched: 0. The CDR3 runs 12 residues. Per germline, CDR1 SGHVS and CDR2 FNYEAQ. The chain's CDR3 is CASSREGDTQYF. DNA for the CDR3: TGTGCCAGCAGCCGGGAGGGAGATACGCAGTATTTT.

This clonotype was counted a few times. The J gene is TRBJ2-7, the V gene TRBV27, with no clear D. The CDR3 has 14 residues. The germline gives CDR1 MNHEY, CDR2 SMNVEV (reference sequence). The germline V and J ends were trimmed by 4 bases and 1 base, with 11 bases remaining between them. The DNA of the CDR3 is TGTGCCAGCAGTTCGGGTCAGAGGTCCTACGAGCAGTACTTC. Translation: CASSSGQRSYEQYF.

The V and J genes are TRBV4-1 and TRBJ2-2, with a possible D match to TRBD1 (5 bases). The V end lost 6 bases, the J end lost 6 bases, and 8 bases lay between the germline ends. Per the germline V gene, CDR1 is MGHRA and CDR2 is YSYEKL. The CDR3 sequence is 12 residues long. CDR3 region: CASSQGSGELFF. CDR3 in DNA: TGCGCCAGCAGTCAGGGATCCGGGGAGCTGTTTTTT.

This clonotype was counted between two and nine times. The rearrangement joins TRBV9 to TRBJ2-7, with D hard to call. This CDR3 has 12 amino acids. Germline V gene lookup returns CDR1 SGDLS and CDR2 YYNGEE. Trimming took 3 bases from V and 5 from J, leaving 9 bases between them. This CDR3 is CASSGLTHEQYF. CDR3 bases: TGTGCCAGCAGCGGTCTGACCCACGAGCAGTACTTC.

At least ten counts were recorded for this clonotype. V gene TRBV20-1 combines with J gene TRBJ2-7; the D is unclear. CDR1 is DFQATT, CDR2 SNEGSKA, per germline (reference sequence). The V end was cut by 2 bases, the J end by 3 bases, with 11 bases between. The CDR3 is made up of 13 amino acids. The CDR3 here is CSARKGNFYEQYF. The CDR3 DNA sequence: TGCAGTGCTAGAAAGGGTAATTTCTACGAGCAGTACTTC.

This clonotype was found a few times. The chain has TRBV4-1 and TRBJ1-1; no reliable D call. Germline-derived CDR1 and CDR2 are MGHRA and YSYEKL. V lost 5 bases and J 1 base, leaving 11 bases between the germline ends. The CDR3 sequence is 14 residues long. This CDR3 is CASSAPTGNTEAFF. CDR3 sequence (DNA): TGCGCCAGCAGCGCACCGACGGGGAACACTGAAGCTTTCTTT.

Only a few counts were recorded for this clonotype. The CDR3 DNA is TGTGCCAGCAGTTTATTTCCCACGGACACACACTCCTACGAGCAGTACTTC. It is translated as CASSLFPTDTHSYEQYF. The V gene is TRBV27, the J gene TRBJ2-7; possible D gene TRBD1, 5 bases. The V end was cut by 1 base, the J end by 0 bases, with 16 bases between. Germline V lookup: CDR1 MNHEY, CDR2 SMNVEV (reference sequence). This CDR3 region has 17 residues.

In its sample, this clonotype was seen a few times. The chain recombines TRBV28 with TRBJ2-2; D gene unclear. The germline V and J ends were trimmed by 4 bases and 7 bases, with 4 bases remaining between them. Germline CDR1 is MDHEN and CDR2 is SYDVKM. The CDR3 covers 11 residues. This CDR3 reads CASSSHGELFF. DNA for the CDR3: TGTGCCAGCAGTTCTCACGGGGAGCTGTTTTTT.

The J gene is TRBJ2-1, the V gene TRBV20-1; D tentatively fits TRBD1 or TRBD2 (5 bases each). Germline V CDR1 and CDR2: DFQATT, SNEGSKA (reference sequence). This CDR3 comprises 17 residues. V was pared by 3 bases and J by 2 bases, with 20 bases between. Here the CDR3 DNA reads TGCAGTGCTAGTAAGGTCCGGGGCTTCCCGACCTACAATGAGCAGTTCTTC. This gives the protein CSASKVRGFPTYNEQFF.

This clonotype was observed a few times. In nucleotides, the CDR3 is TGTGCCAGCAGCCCCTTCCCCGGCAATGAGCAGTTCTTC. Protein product: CASSPFPGNEQFF. V and J are TRBV4-2 and TRBJ2-1, with D unresolved. Germline CDR1 reads LGHNA; CDR2 reads YNFKEQ. Trimming cost V 4 bases and J 6 bases, with 10 bases left between them. CDR3 length equals 13 residues.